A single sample gave rise to the 25 T cell receptor beta chains below, sequenced in a study of PD-1 blockade in classical Hodgkin lymphoma. Brentuximab vedotin exposure varied among the patients, all of whom had relapsed after autologous stem cell transplantation. The table came from immunoSEQ multiplex PCR; TCRdb's copy has only in-frame clones and leaves some out. The sample yields fewer than 100,000 clones, 80% to 95% seen once. The source material was peripheral blood mononuclear cells (PBMCs), sampled at baseline. All receptors come from a human donor with classical Hodgkin lymphoma.

V and J are TRBV2 and TRBJ2-2, with 13 bases aligning to TRBD2. Looked up from germline, CDR1 is SNHLY and CDR2 is FYNNEI. The ends lost 4 bases at V and 6 bases at J; junction bases unmatched: 5. The CDR3 sequence is 16 residues long. The DNA of the CDR3 is TGTGCCAGCAGTGGACTAGCGGGAGGAAACGCCGGGGAGCTGTTTTTT. Protein sequence: CASSGLAGGNAGELFF. Combining the CDR3 with reference TRBV2 and TRBJ2-2 gives the whole variable domain EPEVTQTPSHQVTQMGQEVILRCVPISNHLYFYWYRQILGQKVEFLVSFYNNEISEKSEIFDDQFSVERPDGSNFTLKIRSTKLEDSAMYFCASSGLAGGNAGELFFGEGSRLTVL.

The chain is built from TRBV27 and TRBJ2-3, with D tentatively TRBD2 (5 bases). Trimming cost V 0 bases and J 3 bases, with 13 bases left between them. CDR3 length equals 16 residues. Germline CDR1 MNHEY, CDR2 SMNVEV (reference sequence). This CDR3 reads CASSLSAGEVTDTQYF. In nucleotides, the CDR3 is TGTGCCAGCAGTTTATCGGCGGGTGAGGTTACAGATACGCAGTATTTT.

This clone was detected once. V and J are TRBV27 and TRBJ1-1; D is perhaps TRBD1 (5 bases). CDR3 length: 12 amino acids. Per germline, CDR1 MNHEY and CDR2 SMNVEV (reference sequence). The V end was cut by 6 bases, the J end by 11 bases, with 16 bases between. The DNA of the CDR3 is TGTGCCAGCAGACGATTTGGGACTAGGGCTTTCTTT. Residues: CASRRFGTRAFF.

The gene calls are TRBV30 and TRBJ1-5, with unresolved D. V lost 4 bases and J lost 3, with 10 bases in between. The length of the CDR3 is 13 residues. In germline, CDR1 is GTSNPN, CDR2 SVGIG (reference sequence). DNA for the CDR3: TGTGCCTGGACGAGCTGGGACAATCAGCCCCAGCATTTT. Its protein is CAWTSWDNQPQHF.

The chain recombines TRBV27 with TRBJ2-7; 7 positions match TRBD2. The germline V gene encodes CDR1 MNHEY and CDR2 SMNVEV (reference sequence). The trim removed 4 bases at V and 2 bases at J, leaving 5 bases unmatched. This CDR3 comprises 14 residues. The DNA of the CDR3 is TGTGCCAGCAGTTCACTAGCGAAGCCCTACGAGCAGTACTTC. Its translation: CASSSLAKPYEQYF.

The CDR3 loop reads CASSPRTDYGYTF. CDR3 DNA sequence: TGTGCCAGCTCACCACGGACAGACTATGGCTACACCTTC. The chain joins TRBV18 to TRBJ1-2; perhaps TRBD1 as D (6 bases). This CDR3 comprises 13 residues. The V end was cut by 1 base, the J end by 3 bases, with 6 bases between. Germline V gene sequence: CDR1 KGHSH, CDR2 LQKENI.

This chain joins TRBV12-5 and TRBJ2-3, with D possibly TRBD2 on 5 matching bases. The V gene lost 5 bases and the J gene lost 4 bases, with 10 bases spanning the gap. This CDR3 spans 13 amino acids. Germline-derived CDR1 and CDR2 are LGHNT and FRNRAP. The CDR3: CASGMEAPDTQYF. CDR3 in DNA: TGTGCTAGTGGTATGGAGGCCCCAGATACGCAGTATTTT.

As DNA, the CDR3 is TGTGCCAGCAGCTCACCCGGGGGCGCGGGTAGTCATCAGCCCCAGCATTTT. It encodes CASSSPGGAGSHQPQHF. V is TRBV2 and J is TRBJ1-5; tentative D call: TRBD1 (6 bases). CDR3 size: 17 residues. The germline CDR1 and CDR2 sequences are SNHLY and FYNNEI. Trimming removed 6 bases at V and 5 bases at J, with 23 bases between. Together with reference TRBV2 and TRBJ1-5, the CDR3 gives the full variable domain: EPEVTQTPSHQVTQMGQEVILRCVPISNHLYFYWYRQILGQKVEFLVSFYNNEISEKSEIFDDQFSVERPDGSNFTLKIRSTKLEDSAMYFCASSSPGGAGSHQPQHFGDGTRLSIL.

The chain links TRBV4-2 to TRBJ2-1, with D unclear. The germline V gene has CDR1 LGHNA and CDR2 YNFKEQ. The CDR3 sequence is 16 residues long. Trimming shortened V by 4 bases and J by 3 bases, and 16 bases separated the two germline ends. CDR3 loop: CASSPQRGRDYNEQFF. CDR3 DNA: TGTGCCAGCAGCCCTCAGCGAGGTAGAGACTACAATGAGCAGTTCTTC.

This clone turned up a few times. The V and J genes are TRBV29-1 and TRBJ1-2; D perhaps matches TRBD1 (5 bases). V lost 2 bases and J lost 5, with 15 bases in between. Germline V gene sequence: CDR1 SQVTM, CDR2 ANQGSEA. The CDR3 consists of 14 residues. In DNA form, the CDR3 reads TGCAGCGTTGAATTGAGGAGTACAGGATATGGCTACACCTTC. Protein sequence: CSVELRSTGYGYTF.

V and J are TRBV2 and TRBJ1-1; the D gene is possibly TRBD1 (5 bases). The CDR3 consists of 14 residues. CDR1 SNHLY and CDR2 FYNNEI come from the germline V gene. V was cut by 5 bases and J by 5 bases, with 15 bases left in between. In DNA form, the CDR3 reads TGTGCCAGCAGTACCCAGGGTGGAGGGACTGAAGCTTTCTTT. This translates into CASSTQGGGTEAFF. The complete variable domain, with remaining parts taken from reference TRBV2 and TRBJ1-1, reads EPEVTQTPSHQVTQMGQEVILRCVPISNHLYFYWYRQILGQKVEFLVSFYNNEISEKSEIFDDQFSVERPDGSNFTLKIRSTKLEDSAMYFCASSTQGGGTEAFFGQGTRLTVV.

The chain uses TRBV30 and TRBJ2-3; D is possibly TRBD2 (5 bases). This CDR3 is built from 13 residues. CDR1 is GTSNPN, CDR2 SVGIG, per germline (reference sequence). Trimming pared 4 bases from V and 0 bases from J, leaving 8 bases between. The CDR3 DNA reads TGTGCCTGGAATGGCGGGAGCACAGATACGCAGTATTTT. It is translated as CAWNGGSTDTQYF.

This rearrangement joins TRBV30 to TRBJ2-7, with D possibly being TRBD1 or TRBD2 (5 bases each). The V end was cut by 0 bases, the J end by 6 bases, with 12 bases between. Germline V gene data show CDR1 as GTSNPN and CDR2 as SVGIG (reference sequence). The CDR3 contains 13 residues. The CDR3 sequence: CAWSVGTPGEQYF. The CDR3 region has the DNA TGTGCCTGGAGTGTTGGGACCCCTGGCGAGCAGTACTTC.

The chain joins TRBV5-1 to TRBJ2-1; 11 positions match TRBD2. The germline CDR1 and CDR2 sequences are SGHRS and YFSETQ. The CDR3 is 14 residues long. The V and J ends lost 5 bases and 12 bases, in that order; junction bases with no gene match: 10. The CDR3 protein is CASSSSGRPDGQFF. The DNA of the CDR3 is TGCGCCAGCAGTTCTAGCGGGAGGCCCGATGGGCAGTTCTTC. The full variable domain, its missing parts supplied by reference TRBV5-1 and TRBJ2-1, is KAGVTQTPRYLIKTRGQQVTLSCSPISGHRSVSWYQQTPGQGLQFLFEYFSETQRNKGNFPGRFSGRQFSNSRSEMNVSTLELGDSALYLCASSSSGRPDGQFFGPGTRLTVL.

The chain joins TRBV6-6 to TRBJ2-2, with 7 bases identical to TRBD2. Per germline, CDR1 MNHNY and CDR2 SVGAGI (reference sequence). Losses at the gene ends were 1 base for V and 3 bases for J; bases not matched to a gene: 2. The CDR3 runs 15 residues. The CDR3 DNA follows: TGTGCCAGCAGTTACTGGGGAGGGGACACCGGGGAGCTGTTTTTT. Protein: CASSYWGGDTGELFF.

The gene calls are TRBV7-9 and TRBJ1-2, with D tentatively TRBD1 (6 bases). The CDR3 totals 14 residues. Per the germline V gene, CDR1 is SEHNR and CDR2 is FQNEAQ (reference sequence). Trimming left V 2 bases short and J 8 bases short, with 15 bases between. The CDR3 DNA follows: TGTGCCAGCAGCTTACTACAGGGAATAGACGGCTACACCTTC. Translated: CASSLLQGIDGYTF.

About this clone: Other DNA sequences in this specimen translate into the identical CDR3. The genes are TRBV19 and TRBJ1-5; the D gene is possibly TRBD1 (6 bases). Trimming took off 4 bases at V and 1 base at J, with 14 bases between the two ends. Per germline, CDR1 LNHDA and CDR2 SQIVND (reference sequence). CDR3 size: 16 residues. The CDR3, as DNA: TGTGCCAGTAGTACCATCCGGACAGTCAGCAATCAGCCCCAGCATTTT. It yields the protein CASSTIRTVSNQPQHF.

The rearrangement joins TRBV10-3 to TRBJ2-3; TRBD2 agrees at 15 bases. From germline, CDR1 is ENHRY and CDR2 SYGVKD. This CDR3 is built from 17 residues. V was pared by 2 bases and J by 4 bases, with 4 bases of the junction left unmatched. The CDR3 reads CAISERTSGRGADTQYF. CDR3 nucleotides: TGTGCCATCAGTGAGCGGACTAGCGGGAGGGGAGCAGATACGCAGTATTTT.

CDR3 sequence (DNA): TGTGCCAGCAGTTCCGTTGGGACAGGGGGCGATTACGAGCAGTACTTC. It codes for CASSSVGTGGDYEQYF. The V and J genes are TRBV27 and TRBJ2-7; TRBD1 agrees at 12 bases. The CDR3 loop spans 16 amino acids. J was trimmed by 4 bases and V by 4 bases; bases with no gene match: 8. CDR1 MNHEY and CDR2 SMNVEV come from the germline V gene (reference sequence).

The chain joins TRBV28 to TRBJ2-6; no clear D. The CDR3 is made up of 15 amino acids. Germline V gene data show CDR1 as MDHEN and CDR2 as SYDVKM. V was cut by 5 bases and J by 4 bases, with 12 bases left in between. This CDR3 reads CASSHALSGANVLTF. The CDR3 bases are TGTGCCAGCAGTCACGCCTTGTCCGGGGCCAACGTCCTGACTTTC. The full variable domain, with the rest looked up from reference TRBV28 and TRBJ2-6, is DVKVTQSSRYLVKRTGEKVFLECVQDMDHENMFWYRQDPGLGLRLIYFSYDVKMKEKGDIPEGYSVSREKKERFSLILESASTNQTSMYLCASSHALSGANVLTFGAGSRLTVL.

The chain has TRBV7-2 and TRBJ1-2; a weak D match, TRBD1 (6 bases). Trimming left V 1 base short and J 8 bases short, with 20 bases between. Per the germline V gene, CDR1 is SGHTA and CDR2 is FQGNSA. There are 16 residues in the CDR3. The CDR3 protein is CASSLDLSGGWGGYTF. DNA of the CDR3: TGTGCCAGCAGCTTAGACCTCAGCGGGGGCTGGGGCGGCTACACCTTC.

The chain is built from TRBV5-1 and TRBJ2-1, with TRBD2 matching over 12 bases. The CDR3 extends over 16 amino acids. The germline V gene encodes CDR1 SGHRS and CDR2 YFSETQ. The junction had 7 bases not matched to a gene; V was cut back by 0 bases and J by 9 bases. The CDR3 reads CASSLGRTSGIGEQFF. CDR3 nucleotide sequence: TGCGCCAGCAGCTTGGGTAGGACTAGCGGGATCGGTGAGCAGTTCTTC.

The rearrangement joins TRBV27 to TRBJ1-3; the match to TRBD1 covers 8 bases. V lost 8 bases to trimming and J lost 6 bases; unmatched junction nucleotides: 9. CDR1 and CDR2 from the germline V gene are MNHEY and SMNVEV (reference sequence). The CDR3 runs to 14 residues. The CDR3 DNA reads TGTGCCAGCGGAATTGGACAGGGTACAAACACCATATATTTT. It translates to CASGIGQGTNTIYF.

This rearrangement joins TRBV9 to TRBJ2-7, with 7 bases lining up with TRBD1. Per germline, CDR1 SGDLS and CDR2 YYNGEE. The CDR3 consists of 14 residues. The junction had 10 bases not matched to a gene; V was cut back by 4 bases and J by 6 bases. Here the CDR3 DNA reads TGTGCCAGCAGCTTAGGGGGCAGCCGAGGCGAGCAGTACTTC. The encoded protein is CASSLGGSRGEQYF.

This clone was detected once. At one boundary the junction diverges from the germline segment, which might be a read error. At the DNA level, this CDR3 is encoded by other sequences in the same sample as well. The gene calls are TRBV5-1 and TRBJ2-5; D not resolved. Germline V CDR1 and CDR2: SGHRS, YFSETQ. This CDR3 contains 14 residues. DNA of the CDR3: TGTGCCAGCAGCTTGGATACAGCCCCAGAGACCCAGTACTTC. Protein sequence: CASSLDTAPETQYF.